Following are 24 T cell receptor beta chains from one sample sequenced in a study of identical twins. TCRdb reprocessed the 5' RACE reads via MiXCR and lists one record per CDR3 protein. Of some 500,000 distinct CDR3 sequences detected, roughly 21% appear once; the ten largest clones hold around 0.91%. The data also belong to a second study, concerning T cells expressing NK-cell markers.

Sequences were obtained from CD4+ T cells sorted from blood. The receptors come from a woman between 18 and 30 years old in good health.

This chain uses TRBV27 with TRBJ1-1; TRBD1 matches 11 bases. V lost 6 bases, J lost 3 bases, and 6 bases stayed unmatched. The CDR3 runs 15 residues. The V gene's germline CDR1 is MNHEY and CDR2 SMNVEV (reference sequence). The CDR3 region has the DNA TGTGCCAGCAGACCCGGACAGGGGGCTGACACTGAAGCTTTCTTT. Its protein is CASRPGQGADTEAFF.

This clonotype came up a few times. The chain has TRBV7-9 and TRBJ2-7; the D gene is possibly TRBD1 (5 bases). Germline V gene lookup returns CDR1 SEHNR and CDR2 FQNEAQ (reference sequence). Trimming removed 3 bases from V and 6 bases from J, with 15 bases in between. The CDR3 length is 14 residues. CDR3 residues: CASSLLSGSSEQYF. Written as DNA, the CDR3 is TGTGCCAGCAGCTTGTTATCAGGGTCTTCCGAGCAGTACTTC.

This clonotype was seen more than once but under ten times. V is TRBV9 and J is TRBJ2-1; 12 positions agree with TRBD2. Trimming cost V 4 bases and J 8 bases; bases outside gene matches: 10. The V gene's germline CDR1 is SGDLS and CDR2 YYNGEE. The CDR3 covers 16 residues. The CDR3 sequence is CASSSQLAGGYYEQFF. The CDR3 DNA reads TGTGCCAGCAGCTCACAACTAGCGGGAGGTTACTATGAGCAGTTCTTC.

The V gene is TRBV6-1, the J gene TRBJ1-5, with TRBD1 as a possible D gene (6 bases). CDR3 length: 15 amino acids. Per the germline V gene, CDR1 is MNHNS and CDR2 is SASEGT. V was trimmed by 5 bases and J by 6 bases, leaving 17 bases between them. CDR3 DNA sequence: TGTGCCAGCAGTACAATAGGGGGAGGAGGTCAGCCCCAGCATTTT. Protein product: CASSTIGGGGQPQHF.

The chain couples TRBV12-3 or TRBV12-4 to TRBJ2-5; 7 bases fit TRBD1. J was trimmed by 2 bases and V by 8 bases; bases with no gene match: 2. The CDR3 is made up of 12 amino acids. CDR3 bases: TGTGCCAGCCAGGGGGTTCAAGAGACCCAGTACTTC. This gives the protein CASQGVQETQYF.

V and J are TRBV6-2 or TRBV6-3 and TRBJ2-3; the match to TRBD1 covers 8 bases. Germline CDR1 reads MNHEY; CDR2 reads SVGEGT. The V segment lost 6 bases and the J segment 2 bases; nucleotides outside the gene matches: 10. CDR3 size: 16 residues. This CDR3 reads CASRLRDRPITDTQYF. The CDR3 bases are TGTGCCAGCAGACTCCGGGACAGGCCGATCACAGATACGCAGTATTTT.

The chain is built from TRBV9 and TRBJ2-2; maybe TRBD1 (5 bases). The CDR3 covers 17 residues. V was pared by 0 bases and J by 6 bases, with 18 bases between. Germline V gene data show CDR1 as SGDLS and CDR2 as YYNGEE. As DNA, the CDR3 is TGTGCCAGCAGCGTAGCTGGGGCAGGGATGGTTGCCGGGGAGCTGTTTTTT. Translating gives CASSVAGAGMVAGELFF.

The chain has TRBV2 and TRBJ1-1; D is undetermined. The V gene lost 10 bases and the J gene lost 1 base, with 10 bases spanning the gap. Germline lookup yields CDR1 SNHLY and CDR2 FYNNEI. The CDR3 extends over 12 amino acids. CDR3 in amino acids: CANLKENTEAFF. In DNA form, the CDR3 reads TGTGCCAACCTAAAAGAGAACACTGAAGCTTTCTTT.

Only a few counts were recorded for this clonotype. The DNA for the CDR3 is TGTGCCAGCAGCTACGGCGGGACAGGGAACGAAAAACTGTTTTTT. This gives the protein CASSYGGTGNEKLFF. The chain uses TRBV5-5 and TRBJ1-4; 9 bases map to TRBD1. The CDR3 covers 15 residues. The J segment lost 8 bases and the V segment lost 3 bases, leaving 8 bases of the junction unmatched. The germline CDR1 and CDR2 sequences are SGHKS and YYEKEE (reference sequence).

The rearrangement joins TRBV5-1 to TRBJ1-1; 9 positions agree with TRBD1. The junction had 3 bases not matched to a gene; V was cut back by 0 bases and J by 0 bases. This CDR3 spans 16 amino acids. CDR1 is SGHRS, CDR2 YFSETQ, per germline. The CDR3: CASSLDGQGMNTEAFF. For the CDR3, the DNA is TGCGCCAGCAGCTTGGACGGACAGGGGATGAACACTGAAGCTTTCTTT.

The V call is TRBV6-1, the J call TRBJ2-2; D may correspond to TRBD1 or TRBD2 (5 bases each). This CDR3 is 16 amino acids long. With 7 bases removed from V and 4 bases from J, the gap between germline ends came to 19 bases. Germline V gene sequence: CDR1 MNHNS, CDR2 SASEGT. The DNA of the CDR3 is TGTGCCAGCAACTTGGGACGGCCACCCCGCACCGGGGAGCTGTTTTTT. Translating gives CASNLGRPPRTGELFF.

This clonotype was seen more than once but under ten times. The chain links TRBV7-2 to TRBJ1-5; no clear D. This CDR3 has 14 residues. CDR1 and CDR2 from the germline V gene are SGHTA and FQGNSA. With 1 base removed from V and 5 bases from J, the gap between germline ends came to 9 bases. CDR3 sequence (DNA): TGTGCCAGCAGCTTAGTGTTTGGAGATCAGCCCCAGCATTTT. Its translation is CASSLVFGDQPQHF.

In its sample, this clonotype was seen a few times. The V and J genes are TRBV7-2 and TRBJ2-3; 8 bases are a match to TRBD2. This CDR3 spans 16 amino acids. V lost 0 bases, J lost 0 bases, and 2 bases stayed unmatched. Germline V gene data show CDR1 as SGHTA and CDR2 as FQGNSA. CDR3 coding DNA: TGTGCCAGCAGCTTAGCGGCTAGCGGGAGCACAGATACGCAGTATTTT. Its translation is CASSLAASGSTDTQYF. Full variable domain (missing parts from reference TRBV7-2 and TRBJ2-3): GAGVSQSPSNKVTEKGKDVELRCDPISGHTALYWYRQSLGQGLEFLIYFQGNSAPDKSGLPSDRFSAERTGGSVSTLTIQRTQQEDSAVYLCASSLAASGSTDTQYFGPGTRLTVL.

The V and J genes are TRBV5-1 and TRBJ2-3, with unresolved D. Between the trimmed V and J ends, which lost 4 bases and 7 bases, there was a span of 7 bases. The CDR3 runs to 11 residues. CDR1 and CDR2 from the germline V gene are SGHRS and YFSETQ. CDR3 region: CASSLENTQYF. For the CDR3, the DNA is TGCGCCAGCAGCCTGGAAAATACGCAGTATTTT.

CDR3 in DNA: TGCAGCGCAAGACGAGGGGCGTACGAGCAGTACTTC. Protein sequence: CSARRGAYEQYF. The V call is TRBV29-1, the J call TRBJ2-7; D may match TRBD1 or TRBD2 (5 bases each). The germline CDR1 and CDR2 sequences are SQVTM and ANQGSEA. V lost 7 bases, J lost 4 bases, and 14 bases lay in between. The CDR3 covers 12 residues.

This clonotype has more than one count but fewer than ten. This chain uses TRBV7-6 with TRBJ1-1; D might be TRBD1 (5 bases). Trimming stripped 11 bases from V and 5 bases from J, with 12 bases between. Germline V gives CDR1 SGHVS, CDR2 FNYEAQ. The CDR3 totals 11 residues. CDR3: CAPLAGTEAFF. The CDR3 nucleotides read TGTGCCCCCCTGGCAGGGACTGAAGCTTTCTTT.

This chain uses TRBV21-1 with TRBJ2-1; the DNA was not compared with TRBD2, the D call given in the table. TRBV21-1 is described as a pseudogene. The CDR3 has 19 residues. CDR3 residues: CASSKDDGPPGISYNEQFF. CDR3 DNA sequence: TGTGCCAGCAGCAAAGATGACGGTCCTCCAGGTATCTCCTACAATGAGCAGTTCTTC.

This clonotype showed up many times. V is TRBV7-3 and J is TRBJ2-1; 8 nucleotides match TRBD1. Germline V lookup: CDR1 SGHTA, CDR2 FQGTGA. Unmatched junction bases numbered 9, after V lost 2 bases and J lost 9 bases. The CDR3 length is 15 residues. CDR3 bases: TGTGCCAGCAGCTTACAAGGACAGGGTATAGGTGAGCAGTTCTTC. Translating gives CASSLQGQGIGEQFF.

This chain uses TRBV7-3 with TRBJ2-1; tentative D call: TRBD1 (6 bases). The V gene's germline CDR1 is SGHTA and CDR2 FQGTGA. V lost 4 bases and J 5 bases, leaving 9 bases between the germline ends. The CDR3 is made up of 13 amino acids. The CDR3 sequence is CASSWDNNNEQFF. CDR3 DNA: TGTGCCAGCAGCTGGGACAATAACAATGAGCAGTTCTTC.

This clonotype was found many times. Here the CDR3 DNA reads TGTGCCAGCAGGCCAGGGCAGGAGAATTCACCCCTCCACTTT. It encodes CASRPGQENSPLHF. This chain joins TRBV7-3 and TRBJ1-6; D is possibly TRBD1 (5 bases). The V end lost 6 bases, the J end lost 7 bases, and 13 bases lay between the germline ends. The CDR3 is made up of 14 amino acids. From germline, CDR1 is SGHTA and CDR2 FQGTGA.

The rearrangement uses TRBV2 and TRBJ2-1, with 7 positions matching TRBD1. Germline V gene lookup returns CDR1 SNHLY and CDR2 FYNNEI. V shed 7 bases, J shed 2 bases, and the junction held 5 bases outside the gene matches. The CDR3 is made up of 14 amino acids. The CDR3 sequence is CASMKGAAYNEQFF. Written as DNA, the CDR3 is TGTGCCAGCATGAAGGGGGCAGCCTACAATGAGCAGTTCTTC. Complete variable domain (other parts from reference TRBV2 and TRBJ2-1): EPEVTQTPSHQVTQMGQEVILRCVPISNHLYFYWYRQILGQKVEFLVSFYNNEISEKSEIFDDQFSVERPDGSNFTLKIRSTKLEDSAMYFCASMKGAAYNEQFFGPGTRLTVL.

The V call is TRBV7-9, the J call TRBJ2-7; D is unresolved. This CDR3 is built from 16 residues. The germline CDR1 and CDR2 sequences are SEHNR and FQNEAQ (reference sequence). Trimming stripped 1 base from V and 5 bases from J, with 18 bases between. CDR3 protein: CASSLGMTAEHDEQYF. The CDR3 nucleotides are TGTGCCAGCAGCTTAGGTATGACTGCCGAGCATGACGAGCAGTACTTC.

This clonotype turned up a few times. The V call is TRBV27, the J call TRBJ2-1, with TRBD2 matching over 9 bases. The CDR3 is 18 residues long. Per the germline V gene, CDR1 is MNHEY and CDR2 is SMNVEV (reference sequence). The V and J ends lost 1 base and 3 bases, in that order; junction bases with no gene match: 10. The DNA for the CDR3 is TGTGCCAGCAGTTTATTCTCCCTCCAGCGGGAGGACTACAATGAGCAGTTCTTC. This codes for CASSLFSLQREDYNEQFF.

The DNA for the CDR3 is TGCGCCAGCAGCTTCCCGACAGTCCAAGAGACCCAGTACTTC. This gives the protein CASSFPTVQETQYF. The chain employs TRBV5-1 and TRBJ2-5; possible D gene TRBD1, 5 bases. The germline CDR1 and CDR2 sequences are SGHRS and YFSETQ. CDR3 length equals 14 residues. The V end was cut by 2 bases, the J end by 1 base, with 9 bases between.